The 21 T cell receptor beta chains presented below share a single source sample, sequenced in a study of blood T cells in healthy people across ages. Sample-barcoded 5' priming and a J-beta primer mix drove a second PCR of about 6 to 12 cycles. Using its own MiXCR run on the 5' RACE reads, TCRdb lists one record per CDR3 protein. This sample has over 600,000 distinct CDR3 sequences; about 43% occur once, and the top ten carry 25% to 35%. Sequencing was carried out using blood. Receptors were obtained from a man at least 80 years old in good health.

The chain joins TRBV20-1 to TRBJ2-7; 8 bases are shared with TRBD1. The CDR3 has 14 residues. The germline V gene encodes CDR1 DFQATT and CDR2 SNEGSKA (reference sequence). The V and J ends lost 5 bases and 2 bases, in that order; junction bases with no gene match: 8. The CDR3 nucleotides read TGCAGTGCTCCCGTTGGACAGGGAACCTACGAGCAGTACTTC. Translating gives CSAPVGQGTYEQYF.

This clonotype occurred once. The chain has TRBV7-9 and TRBJ2-5; 10 bases line up with TRBD2. Germline V gives CDR1 SEHNR, CDR2 FQNEAQ (reference sequence). The CDR3 loop spans 13 amino acids. V gave up 11 bases and J gave up 5 bases; unmatched junction bases: 8. In DNA, the CDR3 is TGTGCCGCAAGGACAGCGGGGGGGGAGACCCAGTACTTC. Amino acid sequence: CAARTAGGETQYF.

The chain carries TRBV30 and TRBJ2-4, with 10 bases lining up with TRBD2. The end of the DNA fits TRBJ2-5 better, so the J call may be wrong. The CDR3 has 16 amino acids. In germline, CDR1 is GTSNPN, CDR2 SVGIG (reference sequence). The CDR3 sequence is CAWSVGVAGGLKTQYF. The CDR3 region has the DNA TGTGCCTGGAGTGTAGGGGTAGCGGGAGGTTTAAAGACCCAGTACTTC.

The chain combines TRBV7-9 with TRBJ2-5; 9 nucleotides agree with TRBD1. The V and J ends lost 4 bases and 2 bases, in that order; junction bases with no gene match: 11. CDR1 is SEHNR and CDR2 is FQNEAQ in the germline V gene (reference sequence). CDR3 length: 17 amino acids. CDR3 sequence reads: CASSSRGGQGFQETQYF. DNA of the CDR3: TGTGCCAGCAGCTCCCGGGGAGGACAGGGGTTTCAAGAGACCCAGTACTTC.

To note about this clonotype: A read error may explain this, as a much larger clone is one base away. Since the CDR3 does not end with the conserved phenylalanine or tryptophan, this likely comes from a read error. The chain joins TRBV5-1 to TRBJ2-7; no clear D. Germline CDR1 reads SGHRS; CDR2 reads YFSETQ. This CDR3 has 13 residues. V gave up 0 bases and J gave up 3 bases, with 7 bases separating them. For the CDR3, the DNA is TGCGCCAGCAGCTTGGGACTGAACTACGAGCAGTACTTA. Translated: CASSLGLNYEQYL.

This clonotype was observed a handful of times. The chain is built from TRBV6-2 or TRBV6-3 and TRBJ2-1, with D maybe TRBD2 (5 bases). CDR3 length: 12 amino acids. V was cut by 10 bases and J by 6 bases, with 13 bases left in between. From germline, CDR1 is MNHEY and CDR2 SVGEGT. CDR3: CATSRDLNEQFF. In nucleotides, the CDR3 is TGTGCCACCTCGAGGGATCTCAATGAGCAGTTCTTC.

This clonotype was recorded many times. This rearrangement joins TRBV29-1 to TRBJ2-7, with 9 bases aligning to TRBD1. V was pared by 1 base and J by 0 bases, with 7 bases of the junction left unmatched. The CDR3 contains 16 residues. Germline CDR1 reads SQVTM; CDR2 reads ANQGSEA. This CDR3 reads CSVEALGTGLSYEQYF. The CDR3 DNA is TGCAGCGTTGAAGCGTTAGGGACAGGGCTCTCCTACGAGCAGTACTTC.

This clonotype was observed a handful of times. The chain joins TRBV24-1 to TRBJ2-1; 14 nucleotides line up with TRBD2. The germline gives CDR1 KGHDR, CDR2 SFDVKD. The J segment lost 10 bases and the V segment lost 7 bases, leaving 14 bases of the junction unmatched. The CDR3 consists of 17 residues. CDR3: CATREHGTSGSRGEQFF. The CDR3, as DNA: TGTGCCACCAGAGAACATGGGACTAGCGGGAGTAGGGGGGAGCAGTTCTTC.

The gene calls are TRBV7-9 and TRBJ1-2; no reliable D call. The germline gives CDR1 SEHNR, CDR2 FQNEAQ (reference sequence). The ends were cut back, 5 bases at V and 0 bases at J, with 7 bases in the middle. This CDR3 comprises 13 residues. The CDR3 DNA reads as TGTGCCAGCAGCCCCCGATCTAACTATGGCTACACCTTC. It yields the protein CASSPRSNYGYTF.

The chain joins TRBV2 to TRBJ1-5; D is possibly TRBD1 (6 bases). Germline CDR1 and CDR2: SNHLY and FYNNEI. With 11 bases removed from V and 9 bases from J, the gap between germline ends came to 17 bases. This CDR3 has 12 amino acids. CDR3 coding DNA: TGTGCCGGTAGGGGGTCAATGGGGCCCCAGCATTTT. Translation gives CAGRGSMGPQHF.

The V and J genes are TRBV7-9 and TRBJ2-1, with TRBD2 as a possible D gene (5 bases). CDR3 length: 15 amino acids. CDR1 and CDR2 (germline): SEHNR, FQNEAQ (reference sequence). Trimming pared 5 bases from V and 6 bases from J, leaving 17 bases between. The CDR3 bases are TGTGCCAGCAGCAAGACGCCGGGAAAAAGCAATGAGCAGTTCTTC. Its protein product is CASSKTPGKSNEQFF.

This chain links TRBV10-1 with TRBJ2-3, with D possibly TRBD2 on 5 matching bases. The V gene's germline CDR1 is WNHNN and CDR2 SYGVQD (reference sequence). The CDR3 spans 16 residues. V lost 6 bases to trimming and J lost 6 bases, with 22 bases between them. The CDR3 region has the DNA TGCGCCAGCAGCCCGGCACTAGGAATAACTGGGGATACGCAGTATTTT. Protein: CASSPALGITGDTQYF.

The sample holds a few counts of this clonotype. This sequence joins TRBV12-3 or TRBV12-4 and TRBJ1-2; D is perhaps TRBD1 (5 bases). The CDR3 is 14 residues long. Trimming shortened V by 0 bases and J by 8 bases, and 13 bases separated the two germline ends. The CDR3, as DNA: TGTGCCAGCAGTTTAGCGCGCCAGGGCGGAGGCTACACCTTC. This codes for CASSLARQGGGYTF.

The genes are TRBV20-1 and TRBJ2-1, with 8 bases fitting TRBD2. Trimming removed 1 base from V and 2 bases from J; junction bases left unmatched: 4. CDR3 size: 15 residues. The germline V gene has CDR1 DFQATT and CDR2 SNEGSKA (reference sequence). The CDR3 nucleotides read TGCAGTGCTAGAGGTGGAGCGGGGGCCTACAATGAGCAGTTCTTC. It is translated as CSARGGAGAYNEQFF.

V usage is TRBV20-1 and J usage is TRBJ2-5; 7 positions match TRBD1. Germline loops: CDR1 DFQATT, CDR2 SNEGSKA (reference sequence). V lost 0 bases, J lost 6 bases, and 10 bases stayed unmatched. CDR3 length equals 15 residues. CDR3 DNA: TGCAGTGCTAGAGAGGGAACAGGGGCCGCACAGACCCAGTACTTC. Translated, it gives CSAREGTGAAQTQYF.

This chain joins TRBV12-3 or TRBV12-4 and TRBJ1-1; D not certain. Trimming took off 2 bases at V and 6 bases at J, with 16 bases between the two ends. CDR3 length: 15 amino acids. CDR3 nucleotide sequence: TGTGCCAGCAGTTTACAGGTGATCGAGCGGGCTGAAGCTTTCTTT. Translated, it gives CASSLQVIERAEAFF.

This clonotype was found a few times. This chain uses TRBV7-9 with TRBJ2-7; D perhaps matches TRBD1 (6 bases). Germline V lookup: CDR1 SEHNR, CDR2 FQNEAQ (reference sequence). CDR3 length: 12 residues. Trimming stripped 5 bases from V and 6 bases from J, with 11 bases between. The CDR3 DNA follows: TGTGCCAGCAGCGCCAGGGGTGGCGAGCAGTACTTC. Translated, it gives CASSARGGEQYF.

This rearrangement joins TRBV6-2 or TRBV6-3 to TRBJ2-5; 8 bases agree with TRBD1. V was clipped by 5 bases and J by 11 bases; unmatched bases: 19. The CDR3 totals 16 residues. Germline values: CDR1 MNHEY, CDR2 SVGEGT. This CDR3 is CASSNIQGARSNEQYF. The CDR3 DNA follows: TGTGCCAGCAGTAATATCCAGGGGGCTAGGTCCAATGAGCAGTACTTC.

The V gene is TRBV7-8, the J gene TRBJ1-6; D may be TRBD1 (5 bases). In germline, CDR1 is SGHVS, CDR2 FQNEAQ. CDR3 length: 15 amino acids. V gave up 2 bases and J gave up 10 bases, with 15 bases separating them. CDR3 residues: CASSLTAGLGSPLHF. CDR3 bases: TGTGCCAGCAGCTTAACCGCAGGGCTCGGCTCACCCCTCCACTTT.

This clonotype was detected ten times or more. The chain couples TRBV14 to TRBJ2-7; D gene ambiguous. CDR1 is SGHDN, CDR2 FVKESK, per germline. The V gene lost 1 base and the J gene lost 7 bases, with 17 bases spanning the gap. The CDR3 is 15 residues long. CDR3 amino acids: CASSQADGFLREQYF. The CDR3 bases are TGTGCCAGCAGCCAAGCGGACGGCTTTTTGAGGGAGCAGTACTTC.

This clonotype was observed many times. The CDR3 region is CASSVTGDEQFF. The CDR3 DNA reads TGCGCCAGCAGCGTGACAGGGGATGAGCAGTTCTTC. The chain couples TRBV5-1 to TRBJ2-1; TRBD1 matches at 8 bases. There are 12 residues in the CDR3. Germline lookup yields CDR1 SGHRS and CDR2 YFSETQ. Trimming removed 4 bases from V and 8 bases from J; junction bases left unmatched: 2.